What follows are 2 T cell receptor beta chains derived from one specimen sequenced in a study of response to subunit inactivated influenza vaccine. Using its own MiXCR run on the RT-PCR reads, TCRdb lists one record per CDR3 protein. This sample has fewer than 550,000 distinct CDR3 sequences, with roughly 27% found just once. The sequencing here drew on CD4+ T cells sorted from PBMCs, taken about 5 days after vaccination. The receptors originated from a man aged 50-60 years who received an inactivated influenza vaccine.

This clonotype has only a few counts. The rearrangement joins TRBV7-2 to TRBJ2-3; 7 bases match TRBD2. J gave up 5 bases and V 2 bases, and 7 bases lay outside the gene matches. The CDR3 is made up of 15 amino acids. CDR1 SGHTA and CDR2 FQGNSA come from the germline V gene. CDR3 DNA sequence: TGTGCCAGCAGCTTATGGCCCTCGGGGGGAGATACGCAGTATTTT. It translates to CASSLWPSGGDTQYF.

J is TRBJ2-3 and V is TRBV5-6; D may match TRBD1 or TRBD2 (5 bases each). Per the germline V gene, CDR1 is SGHDT and CDR2 is YYEEEE. Deletions cut 4 bases from V and 2 bases from J, with 14 bases between. The CDR3 sequence is 15 residues long. CDR3 residues: CASSGWGRFTDTQYF. CDR3 coding DNA: TGTGCCAGCAGCGGATGGGGACGGTTCACAGATACGCAGTATTTT. Using reference TRBV5-6 and TRBJ2-3 for the parts outside the CDR3, the full variable domain is DAGVTQSPTHLIKTRGQQVTLRCSPKSGHDTVSWYQQALGQGPQFIFQYYEEEERQRGNFPDRFSGHQFPNYSSELNVNALLLGDSALYLCASSGWGRFTDTQYFGPGTRLTVL.